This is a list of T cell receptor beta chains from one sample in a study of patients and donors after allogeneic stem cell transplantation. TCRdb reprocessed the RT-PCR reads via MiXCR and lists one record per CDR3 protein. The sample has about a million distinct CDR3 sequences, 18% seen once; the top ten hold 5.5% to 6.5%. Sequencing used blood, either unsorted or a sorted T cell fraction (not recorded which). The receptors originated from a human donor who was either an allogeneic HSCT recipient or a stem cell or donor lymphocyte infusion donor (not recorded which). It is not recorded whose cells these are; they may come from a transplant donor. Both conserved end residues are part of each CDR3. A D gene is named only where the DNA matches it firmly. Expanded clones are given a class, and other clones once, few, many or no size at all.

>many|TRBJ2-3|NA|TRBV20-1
CSARSPPGGYTDTQYF
TGCAGTGCTAGAAGCCCCCCGGGCGGATACACAGATACGCAGTATTTT
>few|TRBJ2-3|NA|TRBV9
CASRSGGGTQYF
TGTGCCAGCAGAAGCGGAGGGGGTACGCAGTATTTT
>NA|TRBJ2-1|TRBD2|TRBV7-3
CASSSSTSRFYNEQFF
TGTGCCAGCAGCTCCTCGACTAGCAGGTTCTACAATGAGCAGTTCTTC
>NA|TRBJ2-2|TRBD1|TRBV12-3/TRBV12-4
CASTPHRGRPGELFF
TGTGCCAGCACCCCTCACAGGGGGCGACCCGGGGAGCTGTTTTTT
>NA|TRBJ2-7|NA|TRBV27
CASSSNEIKTGTDEYF
TGTGCCAGCAGTTCTAACGAAATAAAAACAGGCACCGACGAGTACTTC
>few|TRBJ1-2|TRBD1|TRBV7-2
CASSLTGTGGYTF
TGTGCCAGCAGCCTGACCGGGACAGGTGGCTACACCTTC
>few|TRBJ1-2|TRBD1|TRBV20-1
CSARDWDRAYGYTF
TGCAGTGCTAGAGATTGGGACAGAGCCTATGGCTACACCTTC
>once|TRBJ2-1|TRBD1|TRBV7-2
CASSSGQGKTDEQFF
TGTGCCAGCAGCTCAGGACAGGGTAAGACCGATGAGCAGTTCTTC
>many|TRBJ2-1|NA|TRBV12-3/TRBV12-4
CASSLLHEQFF
TGTGCCAGCAGTCTACTCCATGAGCAGTTCTTC
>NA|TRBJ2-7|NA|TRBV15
CATSRDRRSAYEQYF
TGTGCCACCAGCAGAGATCGGCGATCAGCCTACGAGCAGTACTTC
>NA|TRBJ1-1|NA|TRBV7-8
CASSYGRYNTEAFF
TGTGCCAGCAGCTATGGACGGTACAACACTGAAGCTTTCTTT
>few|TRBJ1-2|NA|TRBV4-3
CASSQDRPGDSSNYGYTF
TGCGCCAGCAGCCAAGATCGTCCAGGGGACTCCTCTAACTATGGCTACACCTTC
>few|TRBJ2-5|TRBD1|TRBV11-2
CASRPPGQGLMETQYF
TGTGCCAGCAGACCCCCGGGACAGGGTCTCATGGAGACCCAGTACTTC
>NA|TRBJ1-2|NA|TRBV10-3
CAIRESGEGSYGYTF
TGTGCCATCAGAGAGTCAGGGGAGGGGAGCTATGGCTACACCTTC
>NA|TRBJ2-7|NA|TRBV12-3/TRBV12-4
CASSRPHYEQYF
TGTGCCAGCAGTCGACCTCATTACGAGCAGTACTTC
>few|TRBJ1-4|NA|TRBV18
CASSPEGATNEKLFF
TGTGCCAGCTCACCAGAGGGTGCAACTAATGAAAAACTGTTTTTT
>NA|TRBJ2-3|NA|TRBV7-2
CASSLQIHTDTQYF
TGTGCCAGCAGCTTACAGATTCACACAGATACGCAGTATTTT
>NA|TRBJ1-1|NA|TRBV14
CASSQVFGSTEAFF
TGTGCCAGCAGCCAAGTATTCGGGAGCACTGAAGCTTTCTTT
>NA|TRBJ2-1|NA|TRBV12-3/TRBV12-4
CASSLAWGPLRVYNEQFF
TGTGCCAGCAGTTTAGCGTGGGGCCCCCTCAGGGTCTACAATGAGCAGTTCTTC
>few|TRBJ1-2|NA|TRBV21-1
CASSNDRGSSLYGYTF
TGTGCCAGCAGCAATGACAGGGGCTCTTCCCTCTATGGCTACACCTTC
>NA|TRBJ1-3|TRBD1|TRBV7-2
CASSQTGTAGNTIYF
TGTGCCAGCAGTCAGACCGGGACAGCCGGAAACACCATATATTTT
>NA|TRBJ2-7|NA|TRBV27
CASSLRLGGYEQYF
TGTGCCAGCAGTTTACGGTTAGGGGGTTACGAGCAGTACTTC
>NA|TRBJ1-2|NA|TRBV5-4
CASSREGGGYTF
TGTGCCAGCAGCCGGGAGGGGGGCGGCTACACCTTC
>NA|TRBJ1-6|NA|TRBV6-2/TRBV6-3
CASKTDSYNSPLHF
TGTGCCAGCAAGACGGATTCCTATAATTCACCCCTCCACTTT
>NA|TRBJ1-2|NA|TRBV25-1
CASSEWSRGNGYTF
TGTGCCAGCAGTGAATGGTCGAGGGGGAATGGCTACACCTTC
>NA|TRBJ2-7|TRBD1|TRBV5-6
CASSTNAGTGFEEQYF
TGTGCCAGCAGCACGAATGCCGGGACAGGGTTTGAGGAGCAGTACTTC
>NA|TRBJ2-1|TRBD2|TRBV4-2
CASSQGLGLAGGTYNEQFF
TGTGCCAGCAGCCAAGGGTTGGGACTAGCGGGGGGGACCTACAATGAGCAGTTCTTC
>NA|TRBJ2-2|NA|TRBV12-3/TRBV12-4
CASSPIPSRGTGELFF
TGTGCCAGCAGTCCAATACCGTCGAGGGGGACCGGGGAGCTGTTTTTT
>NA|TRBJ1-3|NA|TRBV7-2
CASSDQGGNTIYF
TGTGCCAGCAGCGACCAAGGGGGAAACACCATATATTTT